This TCR beta chain was observed in a study of blood T cell repertoires in COVID-19. This table comes from immunoSEQ multiplex PCR, and its TCRdb copy is limited to in-frame clones, with some not included. The sample shows about 130,000 clones, around nine tenths of them seen only once. CDR3 length: 18 residues. CDR1 and CDR2 (germline): MDHEN, SYDVKM. J lost 5 bases, V lost 3 bases, and 8 bases had no gene match. Material for sequencing was peripheral blood. The sequence was obtained from a woman in her 70s with COVID-19, enrolled during active disease. The chain joins TRBV28 to TRBJ1-6; 12 bases align to TRBD1. The CDR3 is CASSLGTGGPINNSPLHF. The DNA of the CDR3 is TGTGCCAGCAGTTTGGGGACAGGGGGCCCTATTAATAATTCACCCCTCCACTTT.